The 32 T cell receptor beta chains below all came from one sample that was sequenced in a study of control samples from healthy donors and cancer patients. Libraries were prepared by immunoSEQ multiplex PCR; TCRdb keeps only in-frame clonotypes and omits some of them. Of roughly 89,000 clones in the sample, around 91% are singletons; the top ten hold roughly 15%. The specimen was blood. The source is a man aged 45-60 years in good health.

The V call is TRBV23-1, the J call TRBJ1-5, with D unclear. TRBV23-1 is known as an ORF, though its function is uncertain. CDR3 length equals 12 residues. CDR3 nucleotide sequence: TGCGCTACCAACACATATCTTCAGCCCCAGCATTTT. Translated: CATNTYLQPQHF.

The chain combines TRBV5-1 with TRBJ2-1, with TRBD1 matching over 10 bases. CDR1 is SGHRS, CDR2 YFSETQ, per germline. This CDR3 is 14 amino acids long. With 4 bases clipped from V and 7 bases from J, the junction kept 5 bases outside the gene matches. The CDR3 nucleotides are TGCGCCAGCAGCAAAGGGGGACAGGGGAATGAGCAGTTCTTC. The encoded protein is CASSKGGQGNEQFF.

This sequence joins TRBV7-9 and TRBJ2-1, with D hard to call. The CDR3 spans 11 residues. The V end lost 1 base, the J end lost 7 bases, and 2 bases lay between the germline ends. Germline V gives CDR1 SEHNR, CDR2 FQNEAQ (reference sequence). The CDR3, as DNA: TGTGCCAGCAGCTTAGAGAATGAGCAGTTCTTC. As protein: CASSLENEQFF. The whole variable domain, filled in from reference TRBV7-9 and TRBJ2-1, reads DTGVSQNPRHKITKRGQNVTFRCDPISEHNRLYWYRQTLGQGPEFLTYFQNEAQLEKSRLLSDRFSAERPKGSFSTLEIQRTEQGDSAMYLCASSLENEQFFGPGTRLTVL.

This rearrangement joins TRBV24-1 to TRBJ1-2; D possibly corresponds to TRBD1 (5 bases). There are 14 residues in the CDR3. The germline V gene has CDR1 KGHDR and CDR2 SFDVKD. Between the trimmed V and J ends, which lost 3 bases and 3 bases, there was a span of 10 bases. The CDR3 region has the DNA TGTGCCACCAGTGATAGGGGTGGTTACTATGGCTACACCTTC. Protein sequence: CATSDRGGYYGYTF.

V and J are TRBV24-1 and TRBJ2-3; 10 bases match TRBD2. The length of the CDR3 is 16 residues. The germline gives CDR1 KGHDR, CDR2 SFDVKD. V lost 1 base to trimming and J lost 4 bases; unmatched junction nucleotides: 4. CDR3 amino acids: CATSDFQRGGADTQYF. CDR3 sequence (DNA): TGTGCCACCAGTGATTTCCAGCGGGGGGGAGCAGATACGCAGTATTTT.

The rearrangement uses TRBV5-4 and TRBJ1-2; D perhaps matches TRBD1 (5 bases). This CDR3 comprises 13 residues. The ends were cut back, 4 bases at V and 5 bases at J, with 12 bases in the middle. The V gene's germline CDR1 is SGHNT and CDR2 YYREEE (reference sequence). CDR3 amino acids: CASSAGPKYGYTF. The DNA for the CDR3 is TGTGCCAGCAGCGCGGGACCGAAGTATGGCTACACCTTC.

This clone was counted a single time. CDR3 DNA: TGTGCCAGCAGGGTGGTTCCCTCGAGCAATCAGCCCCAGCATTTT. This encodes CASRVVPSSNQPQHF. The rearrangement joins TRBV6-5 to TRBJ1-5; no clear D. CDR1 and CDR2 (germline): MNHEY, SVGAGI. V was cut by 6 bases and J by 1 base, with 13 bases left in between. The CDR3 contains 15 residues.

In this sample, this clone turned up once. The V call is TRBV10-2, the J call TRBJ2-7, with 7 nucleotides matching TRBD2. Losses at the gene ends were 2 bases for V and 2 bases for J; bases not matched to a gene: 3. Germline V lookup: CDR1 WSHSY, CDR2 SAAADI. The CDR3 has 14 amino acids. DNA for the CDR3: TGCGCCAGCAGTGAGGATGGACTAGCCTACGAGCAGTACTTC. This encodes CASSEDGLAYEQYF.

This clone was seen just once. This chain joins TRBV4-1 and TRBJ2-5; tentative D call: TRBD1 (7 bases). Germline loops: CDR1 MGHRA, CDR2 YSYEKL. V was trimmed by 1 base and J by 2 bases, leaving 17 bases between them. The CDR3 spans 17 residues. The CDR3, as DNA: TGCGCCAGCAGCCAAGGTTCTAGCAGGGGGGCTCAAGAGACCCAGTACTTC. Protein: CASSQGSSRGAQETQYF.

This chain joins TRBV3-1 (or the pseudogene TRBV3-2) and TRBJ2-5; weak D call: TRBD1 (6 bases). V lost 3 bases and J 4 bases, leaving 12 bases between the germline ends. This CDR3 comprises 14 residues. Germline CDR1 and CDR2: LGHDT and YNNKEL (reference sequence). The chain's CDR3 is CASSHLQGRETQYF. In DNA, the CDR3 is TGTGCCAGCAGCCACTTACAGGGTAGAGAGACCCAGTACTTC.

The chain recombines TRBV6-5 with TRBJ2-3, with 7 bases matching TRBD1. CDR3 length: 16 amino acids. Looked up from germline, CDR1 is MNHEY and CDR2 is SVGAGI. Trimming took 4 bases from V and 4 from J; bases not matched to a gene: 11. The CDR3 region has the DNA TGTGCCAGCAGTTCTCCGGACAGGTCGAGGGCAGATACGCAGTATTTT. It codes for CASSSPDRSRADTQYF.

The rearrangement links TRBV6-6 to TRBJ1-1; the match to TRBD1 covers 9 bases. The germline V gene has CDR1 MNHNY and CDR2 SVGAGI (reference sequence). The CDR3 is 15 amino acids. V lost 1 base, J lost 1 base, and 1 base stayed unmatched. The CDR3 is CASSYLGQGNTEAFF. The DNA of the CDR3 is TGTGCCAGCAGTTACTTGGGACAGGGGAACACTGAAGCTTTCTTT.

J is TRBJ1-1 and V is TRBV21-1; TRBD1, the table's D call, lacks a check against the DNA. TRBV21-1 is annotated as a pseudogene. The CDR3 is 11 amino acids. The CDR3 bases are TGTGCCAGCTGCGACAGCATTGAAGCTTTCTTT. Translating it yields CASCDSIEAFF.

The table lists this clone with a count of one. V gene TRBV11-2 combines with J gene TRBJ2-1, with D uncertain. V gave up 4 bases and J gave up 9 bases, with 19 bases separating them. The CDR3 is 15 amino acids. CDR1 is SGHAT and CDR2 is FQNNGV in the germline V gene. CDR3 in amino acids: CASSSLLGLVSEQFF. The CDR3 DNA reads as TGTGCCAGCAGCTCCCTATTAGGGTTAGTCAGTGAGCAGTTCTTC.

The chain employs TRBV12-3 or TRBV12-4 and TRBJ2-1; D is undetermined. V was clipped by 2 bases and J by 6 bases, with 8 bases between them. CDR3 size: 13 residues. The CDR3 reads CASSLRIGNEQFF. CDR3 sequence (DNA): TGTGCCAGCAGTTTAAGGATTGGCAATGAGCAGTTCTTC.

The V and J genes are TRBV5-1 and TRBJ2-2; D remains ambiguous. This CDR3 contains 13 residues. The V end was cut by 0 bases, the J end by 8 bases, with 8 bases between. Germline CDR1 is SGHRS and CDR2 is YFSETQ. CDR3 sequence reads: CASSLAPGGELFF. The CDR3 DNA is TGCGCCAGCAGCTTGGCCCCGGGTGGGGAGCTGTTTTTT.

This chain connects TRBV29-1 to TRBJ1-1; unclear D gene. The V gene's germline CDR1 is SQVTM and CDR2 ANQGSEA. The CDR3 is 14 residues long. V lost 4 bases to trimming and J lost 0 bases, with 12 bases between them. The CDR3 nucleotides are TGCAGCGTTGCTTTGGGTGTCGTGAACACTGAAGCTTTCTTT. Its protein is CSVALGVVNTEAFF. Drawing the rest from reference TRBV29-1 and TRBJ1-1, the complete variable domain is SAVISQKPSRDICQRGTSLTIQCQVDSQVTMMFWYRQQPGQSLTLIATANQGSEATYESGFVIDKFPISRPNLTFSTLTVSNMSPEDSSIYLCSVALGVVNTEAFFGQGTRLTVV.

V usage is TRBV19 and J usage is TRBJ1-5; D is unresolved. The CDR3 totals 12 residues. The V end lost 5 bases, the J end lost 7 bases, and 9 bases lay between the germline ends. Germline V gene sequence: CDR1 LNHDA, CDR2 SQIVND (reference sequence). The CDR3 DNA reads TGTGCCAGTAGTCGAGTTGGGCAGCCCCAGCATTTT. This translates into CASSRVGQPQHF.

V usage is TRBV7-8 and J usage is TRBJ1-1, with unresolved D. V shed 1 base and J shed 0 bases, with 3 bases lying between them. The CDR3 is 13 residues long. CDR1 and CDR2 (germline): SGHVS, FQNEAQ. The CDR3 DNA reads TGTGCCAGCAGCTTAGACCTGAACACTGAAGCTTTCTTT. It is translated as CASSLDLNTEAFF. The variable domain in full, with the rest retrieved from reference TRBV7-8 and TRBJ1-1, is GAGVSQSPRYKVAKRGQDVALRCDPISGHVSLFWYQQALGQGPEFLTYFQNEAQLDKSGLPSDRFFAERPEGSVSTLKIQRTQQEDSAVYLCASSLDLNTEAFFGQGTRLTVV.

This clone was detected only a few times. The chain employs TRBV6-1 and TRBJ1-1; no firm D call. Trimming pared 3 bases from V and 4 bases from J, leaving 15 bases between. CDR3 length: 15 residues. CDR1 is MNHNS and CDR2 is SASEGT in the germline V gene. The CDR3 coding sequence is TGTGCCAGCAGTGACCCGGTTCGAGCGAGCACTGAAGCTTTCTTT. Its translation is CASSDPVRASTEAFF.

The V call is TRBV10-2, the J call TRBJ2-1; possible D gene TRBD2, 5 bases. The CDR3 runs to 12 residues. V dropped 7 bases and J dropped 7 bases, with 11 bases sitting between them. Germline V CDR1 and CDR2: WSHSY, SAAADI. The CDR3 is CASTASRNEQFF. The DNA for the CDR3 is TGCGCCAGCACCGCTAGCAGGAATGAGCAGTTCTTC.

The J gene is TRBJ2-2, the V gene TRBV5-1; tentatively, D is TRBD1 or TRBD2 (5 bases each). This CDR3 contains 16 residues. Germline V gene data show CDR1 as SGHRS and CDR2 as YFSETQ. With 4 bases removed from V and 3 bases from J, the gap between germline ends came to 16 bases. CDR3 sequence reads: CASSPLLGRDTGELFF. The CDR3 region has the DNA TGCGCCAGCAGCCCTCTGTTGGGGCGGGACACCGGGGAGCTGTTTTTT.

The chain is built from TRBV13 and TRBJ2-1; either TRBD1 or TRBD2 may supply D (6 bases each). Germline V gives CDR1 PRHDT, CDR2 FYEKMQ (reference sequence). With 2 bases removed from V and 5 bases from J, the gap between germline ends came to 13 bases. The length of the CDR3 is 15 residues. The CDR3: CASSLTGALDNEQFF. Written as DNA, the CDR3 is TGTGCCAGCAGCTTAACGGGGGCCCTAGACAATGAGCAGTTCTTC.

This clone was found once. This chain uses TRBV6-5 with TRBJ2-7; 7 bases match TRBD1. This CDR3 is built from 15 residues. Unmatched junction bases numbered 13, after V lost 5 bases and J lost 6 bases. Germline V gene lookup returns CDR1 MNHEY and CDR2 SVGAGI. CDR3 coding DNA: TGTGCCAGCAGTAGACCGGGACAGATTTACTCCGAGCAGTACTTC. It translates to CASSRPGQIYSEQYF.

This chain uses TRBV5-5 with TRBJ2-5; TRBD2 aligns across 8 bases. Losses at the gene ends were 0 bases for V and 4 bases for J; bases not matched to a gene: 8. The CDR3 length is 16 residues. Germline CDR1 and CDR2: SGHKS and YYEKEE (reference sequence). The CDR3 nucleotides are TGTGCCAGCAGCTTGGGACGGGGGGGCCGCCCAGAGACCCAGTACTTC. Translating it yields CASSLGRGGRPETQYF.

V gene TRBV5-1 combines with J gene TRBJ2-1, with D possibly matching TRBD2 (7 bases). Trimming pared 1 base from V and 0 bases from J, leaving 14 bases between. The germline gives CDR1 SGHRS, CDR2 YFSETQ. The CDR3 sequence is 17 residues long. The CDR3 is CASSLSRGLSSYNEQFF. The CDR3 DNA follows: TGCGCCAGCAGCTTGTCGCGGGGGCTAAGCTCCTACAATGAGCAGTTCTTC.

The V gene is TRBV20-1, the J gene TRBJ2-1; maybe TRBD2 (5 bases). Trimming took 3 bases from V and 12 from J, leaving 12 bases between them. Germline CDR1 is DFQATT and CDR2 is SNEGSKA (reference sequence). This CDR3 region has 11 residues. CDR3 region: CSASSGGRQFF. CDR3 DNA sequence: TGCAGTGCTAGTAGTGGAGGTCGGCAGTTCTTC.

The chain recombines TRBV19 with TRBJ2-6; maybe TRBD2 (5 bases). The CDR3 is 15 amino acids. Germline V gene sequence: CDR1 LNHDA, CDR2 SQIVND (reference sequence). V was pared by 7 bases and J by 0 bases, with 10 bases between. The CDR3 DNA reads TGTGCCAGTAAACCGGGGTTCTCTGGGGCCAACGTCCTGACTTTC. Protein: CASKPGFSGANVLTF.

The genes are TRBV10-3 and TRBJ1-1; D ambiguous. Per germline, CDR1 ENHRY and CDR2 SYGVKD. The CDR3 totals 14 residues. Between the trimmed V and J ends, which lost 4 bases and 1 base, there was a span of 10 bases. The CDR3 DNA reads TGTGCCATCAGTGGAGGAGGGTCGAACACTGAAGCTTTCTTT. It specifies CAISGGGSNTEAFF.

The genes are TRBV19 and TRBJ2-5, with D possibly being TRBD2 (6 bases). The length of the CDR3 is 15 residues. The V end was cut by 5 bases, the J end by 3 bases, with 16 bases between. Germline V CDR1 and CDR2: LNHDA, SQIVND (reference sequence). CDR3 protein: CASSQKTRREETQYF. For the CDR3, the DNA is TGTGCCAGTAGTCAAAAGACACGGAGGGAAGAGACCCAGTACTTC.

The CDR3 bases are TGCGCCAGCAGTAAATCTACCCAGGCCGAGCAGTTCTTC. This sequence encodes CASSKSTQAEQFF. V usage is TRBV10-1 and J usage is TRBJ2-1; D is unclear. The V gene's germline CDR1 is WNHNN and CDR2 SYGVQD (reference sequence). V was pared by 5 bases and J by 10 bases, with 15 bases between. The length of the CDR3 is 13 residues.

This chain connects TRBV9 to TRBJ1-3; D not certain. V was cut by 4 bases and J by 0 bases, with 8 bases left in between. The length of the CDR3 is 14 residues. Germline CDR1 reads SGDLS; CDR2 reads YYNGEE. CDR3 amino acids: CASSRDPSGNTIYF. The CDR3 nucleotides are TGTGCCAGCAGCCGAGACCCCTCTGGAAACACCATATATTTT.